These 21 T cell receptor beta chains were all obtained from the same sample, sequenced in a study of blood T cell repertoires in COVID-19. Data came from immunoSEQ multiplex PCR; TCRdb stores just in-frame clones and leaves some out. This table has some 190,000 clones, approximately 80% appearing once. The sequencing sample was made of peripheral blood. These receptor sequences come from a woman at least 80 years old with COVID-19, enrolled during active disease.

V is TRBV5-1 and J is TRBJ1-1, with D maybe TRBD1 (5 bases). CDR3 length: 12 amino acids. Trimming stripped 7 bases from V and 7 bases from J, with 14 bases between. The V gene's germline CDR1 is SGHRS and CDR2 YFSETQ. The CDR3 coding sequence is TGCGCCAGCGCCCGGCAGGGCGTTGAAGCTTTCTTT. Translating it yields CASARQGVEAFF.

The chain uses TRBV28 and TRBJ1-5; D is perhaps TRBD1 (6 bases). The CDR3 extends over 16 amino acids. Looked up from germline, CDR1 is MDHEN and CDR2 is SYDVKM. Trimming stripped 6 bases from V and 8 bases from J, with 23 bases between. The CDR3 loop is CASSDFRQAQGEPQHF. The CDR3 region has the DNA TGTGCCAGCAGCGATTTCCGACAGGCCCAAGGGGAGCCCCAGCATTTT.

The chain combines TRBV18 with TRBJ1-5; D ambiguous. This CDR3 has 13 residues. Germline values: CDR1 KGHSH, CDR2 LQKENI. The V gene lost 4 bases and the J gene lost 6 bases, with 10 bases spanning the gap. As DNA, the CDR3 is TGTGCCAGCTCACGACGGGAGGTTCAGCCCCAGCATTTT. Translating it yields CASSRREVQPQHF. Looking up the rest from reference TRBV18 and TRBJ1-5 gives the full variable domain: NAGVMQNPRHLVRRRGQEARLRCSPMKGHSHVYWYRQLPEEGLKFMVYLQKENIIDESGMPKERFSAEFPKEGPSILRIQQVVRGDSAAYFCASSRREVQPQHFGDGTRLSIL.

The chain has TRBV28 and TRBJ1-5, with D maybe TRBD1 (6 bases). V lost 6 bases to trimming and J lost 10 bases, with 19 bases between them. The CDR3 loop spans 14 amino acids. CDR1 is MDHEN and CDR2 is SYDVKM in the germline V gene. DNA of the CDR3: TGTGCCAGCAGCCAGGCGACAGGTTTCAATCCCCAGCATTTT. Protein sequence: CASSQATGFNPQHF.

The chain uses TRBV29-1 and TRBJ2-2; TRBD2 is a possible D gene (5 bases). The CDR3 is 13 amino acids. Looked up from germline, CDR1 is SQVTM and CDR2 is ANQGSEA. Trimming removed 4 bases from V and 8 bases from J, with 14 bases in between. CDR3 in amino acids: CSVGPPGGGELFF. CDR3 nucleotide sequence: TGCAGCGTTGGACCGCCGGGCGGGGGGGAGCTGTTTTTT.

This sequence joins TRBV18 and TRBJ1-2, with D maybe TRBD1 (5 bases). Looked up from germline, CDR1 is KGHSH and CDR2 is LQKENI. The ends were cut back, 1 base at V and 8 bases at J, with 11 bases in the middle. CDR3 length: 13 amino acids. CDR3 residues: CASSPRRDEGYTF. The CDR3 DNA sequence: TGTGCCAGCTCACCACGCAGGGATGAGGGCTACACCTTC.

This clone was seen a handful of times. V usage is TRBV5-5 and J usage is TRBJ2-7; 7 bases fit TRBD1. From germline, CDR1 is SGHKS and CDR2 YYEKEE (reference sequence). V lost 0 bases and J lost 3; bases outside the gene matches: 6. The CDR3 consists of 15 residues. CDR3 residues: CASSLGDSQIYEQYF. CDR3 nucleotide sequence: TGTGCCAGCAGCTTGGGGGACAGCCAAATCTACGAGCAGTACTTC.

The J gene is TRBJ1-1, the V gene TRBV9, with D perhaps matching TRBD1 (6 bases). Trimming stripped 4 bases from V and 10 bases from J, with 20 bases between. This CDR3 contains 14 residues. CDR1 is SGDLS and CDR2 is YYNGEE in the germline V gene. The CDR3 DNA is TGTGCCAGCAGCCCCAACGAATCAGGGGTCAGAGCTTTCTTT. This sequence encodes CASSPNESGVRAFF.

The chain links TRBV7-2 to TRBJ2-1; 10 nucleotides line up with TRBD2. The CDR3 is 15 amino acids. V gave up 5 bases and J gave up 0 bases; unmatched junction bases: 1. Looked up from germline, CDR1 is SGHTA and CDR2 is FQGNSA. CDR3 sequence reads: CASSPSGSSYNEQFF. Here the CDR3 DNA reads TGTGCCAGCAGCCCTAGCGGGAGCTCCTACAATGAGCAGTTCTTC.

Only a few counts were recorded for this clone. This sample also contains other DNA sequences that code for the same CDR3. The CDR3: CASSEQAGNQPQHF. The CDR3, as DNA: TGTGCCAGCAGTGAGCAGGCAGGCAATCAGCCCCAGCATTTT. The chain is built from TRBV6-4 and TRBJ1-5; unclear D gene. CDR3 length: 14 residues. In germline, CDR1 is MRHNA, CDR2 SNTAGT. V shed 3 bases and J shed 2 bases, with 8 bases lying between them.

The chain links TRBV13 to TRBJ2-7, with D possibly matching TRBD2 (6 bases). V was shortened by 3 bases and J by 5 bases, with 20 bases between the two germline ends. Germline V gives CDR1 PRHDT, CDR2 FYEKMQ (reference sequence). There are 16 residues in the CDR3. The CDR3 loop is CASSFLRDSGKNEQYF. The CDR3 DNA sequence: TGTGCCAGCAGCTTTCTCCGGGACTCAGGCAAAAACGAGCAGTACTTC. The full variable domain, its missing parts supplied by reference TRBV13 and TRBJ2-7, is AAGVIQSPRHLIKEKRETATLKCYPIPRHDTVYWYQQGPGQDPQFLISFYEKMQSDKGSIPDRFSAQQFSDYHSELNMSSLELGDSALYFCASSFLRDSGKNEQYFGPGTRLTVT.

The gene calls are TRBV7-9 and TRBJ1-2; a possible D gene is TRBD1 (5 bases). Deletions cut 5 bases from V and 2 bases from J, with 15 bases between. CDR3 length equals 15 residues. Germline loops: CDR1 SEHNR, CDR2 FQNEAQ (reference sequence). The CDR3 region is CASSVLRQPNYGYTF. The CDR3 DNA reads TGTGCCAGCAGCGTTCTAAGACAGCCCAACTATGGCTACACCTTC. Complete variable domain (other parts from reference TRBV7-9 and TRBJ1-2): DTGVSQNPRHKITKRGQNVTFRCDPISEHNRLYWYRQTLGQGPEFLTYFQNEAQLEKSRLLSDRFSAERPKGSFSTLEIQRTEQGDSAMYLCASSVLRQPNYGYTFGSGTRLTVV.

This chain connects TRBV12-3 or TRBV12-4 to TRBJ2-1; no clear D. V was clipped by 0 bases and J by 9 bases, with 6 bases between them. The CDR3 has 12 residues. The DNA for the CDR3 is TGTGCCAGCAGTTTAGCCCTGTTTGAGCAGTTCTTC. Protein sequence: CASSLALFEQFF.

The gene calls are TRBV27 and TRBJ2-3; TRBD1 aligns across 10 bases. CDR1 is MNHEY and CDR2 is SMNVEV in the germline V gene (reference sequence). The ends lost 2 bases at V and 3 bases at J; junction bases unmatched: 2. This CDR3 is built from 15 residues. The CDR3 region has the DNA TGTGCCAGCAGTTTACGGGACAGGGGAACAGATACGCAGTATTTT. Its protein product is CASSLRDRGTDTQYF.

V usage is TRBV5-1 and J usage is TRBJ2-2; D unclear. The ends were cut back, 0 bases at V and 3 bases at J, with 6 bases in the middle. Per germline, CDR1 SGHRS and CDR2 YFSETQ. The CDR3 sequence is 14 residues long. Written as DNA, the CDR3 is TGCGCCAGCAGCTTGGATCCAGACACCGGGGAGCTGTTTTTT. Translated, it gives CASSLDPDTGELFF.

This clone was recorded only once. The CDR3 sequence: CASSLLGVNSPLHF. CDR3 bases: TGTGCCAGCAGTCTTTTAGGGGTTAATTCACCCCTCCACTTT. This rearrangement joins TRBV27 to TRBJ1-6, with D perhaps TRBD1 (5 bases). The V and J ends lost 5 bases and 6 bases respectively, with 11 bases between them. The CDR3 is 14 residues long. Germline loops: CDR1 MNHEY, CDR2 SMNVEV (reference sequence).

In its sample, this clone was seen a few times. The chain uses TRBV3-1 (or the pseudogene TRBV3-2) and TRBJ1-2; no firm D call. Trimming removed 4 bases at V and 3 bases at J, with 18 bases between. CDR1 and CDR2 from the germline V gene are LGHDT and YNNKEL (reference sequence). The CDR3 extends over 16 amino acids. The CDR3 loop reads CASSPEKVLGYYGYTF. The CDR3 DNA sequence: TGTGCCAGCAGCCCCGAAAAGGTTCTGGGCTACTATGGCTACACCTTC.

CDR3 in amino acids: CASGSQGLATDTQYF. CDR3 DNA: TGTGCCAGCGGGTCACAGGGGCTGGCCACAGATACGCAGTATTTT. V gene TRBV19 combines with J gene TRBJ2-3; 7 nucleotides agree with TRBD1. Germline-derived CDR1 and CDR2 are LNHDA and SQIVND (reference sequence). This CDR3 comprises 15 residues. V lost 9 bases, J lost 2 bases, and 11 bases stayed unmatched.

This chain links TRBV6-6 with TRBJ1-6; maybe TRBD1 (6 bases). The V end lost 3 bases, the J end lost 7 bases, and 16 bases lay between the germline ends. CDR3 length equals 16 residues. CDR1 is MNHNY, CDR2 SVGAGI, per germline (reference sequence). CDR3 residues: CASSYLGNRANSPLHF. CDR3 coding DNA: TGTGCCAGCAGTTATCTCGGCAACAGGGCCAATTCACCCCTCCACTTT.

CDR3 loop: CATSAGGEQYF. The DNA of the CDR3 is TGTGCCACCAGTGCGGGTGGCGAGCAGTACTTC. The chain combines TRBV24-1 with TRBJ2-7; D is unresolved. Germline V lookup: CDR1 KGHDR, CDR2 SFDVKD. Trimming cost V 5 bases and J 6 bases, with 7 bases left between them. The CDR3 totals 11 residues.

This clone appeared once. The J gene is TRBJ1-2, the V gene TRBV19; TRBD1 agrees at 10 bases. V was pared by 8 bases and J by 8 bases, with 5 bases of the junction left unmatched. The CDR3 totals 12 residues. The germline V gene has CDR1 LNHDA and CDR2 SQIVND (reference sequence). CDR3 in DNA: TGTGCCAGTCATGACAGGGGGCACGGCTACACCTTC. Translating it yields CASHDRGHGYTF.